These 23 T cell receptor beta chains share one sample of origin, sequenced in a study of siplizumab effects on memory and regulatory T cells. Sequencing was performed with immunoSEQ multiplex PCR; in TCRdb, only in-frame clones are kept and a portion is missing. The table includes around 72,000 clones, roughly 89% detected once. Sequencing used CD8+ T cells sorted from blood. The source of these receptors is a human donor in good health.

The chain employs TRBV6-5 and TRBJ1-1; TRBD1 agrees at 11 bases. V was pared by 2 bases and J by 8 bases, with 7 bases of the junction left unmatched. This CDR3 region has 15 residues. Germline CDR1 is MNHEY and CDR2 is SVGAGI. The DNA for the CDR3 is TGTGCCAGCAGTTACGGGACAGGGGGTTCCTCAGAAGCTTTCTTT. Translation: CASSYGTGGSSEAFF.

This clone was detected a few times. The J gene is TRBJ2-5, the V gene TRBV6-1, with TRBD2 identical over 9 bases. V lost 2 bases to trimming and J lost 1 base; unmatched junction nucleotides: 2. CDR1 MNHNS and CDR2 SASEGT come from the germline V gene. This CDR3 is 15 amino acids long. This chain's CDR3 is CASSELAGSQETQYF. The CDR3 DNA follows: TGTGCCAGCAGTGAACTAGCGGGGTCCCAAGAGACCCAGTACTTC.

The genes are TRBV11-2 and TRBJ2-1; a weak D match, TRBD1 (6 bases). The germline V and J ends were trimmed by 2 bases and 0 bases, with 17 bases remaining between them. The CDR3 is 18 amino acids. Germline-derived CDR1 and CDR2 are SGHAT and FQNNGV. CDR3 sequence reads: CASSLYPAGALSYNEQFF. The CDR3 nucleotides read TGTGCCAGCAGCTTATACCCGGCAGGGGCTCTCTCCTACAATGAGCAGTTCTTC. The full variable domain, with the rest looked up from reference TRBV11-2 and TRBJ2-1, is EAGVAQSPRYKIIEKRQSVAFWCNPISGHATLYWYQQILGQGPKLLIQFQNNGVVDDSQLPKDRFSAERLKGVDSTLKIQPAKLEDSAVYLCASSLYPAGALSYNEQFFGPGTRLTVL.

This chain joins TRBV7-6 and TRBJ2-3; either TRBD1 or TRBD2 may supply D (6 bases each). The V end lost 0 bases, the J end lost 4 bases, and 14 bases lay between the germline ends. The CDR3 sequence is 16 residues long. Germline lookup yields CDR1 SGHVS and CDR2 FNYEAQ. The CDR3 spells CASSLAWGAGADTQYF. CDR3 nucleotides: TGTGCCAGCAGCTTAGCGTGGGGGGCCGGGGCAGATACGCAGTATTTT.

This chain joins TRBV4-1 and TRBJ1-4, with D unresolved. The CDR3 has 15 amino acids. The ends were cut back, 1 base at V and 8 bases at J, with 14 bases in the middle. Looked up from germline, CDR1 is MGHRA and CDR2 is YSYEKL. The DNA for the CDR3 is TGCGCCAGCAGCCAAGGATCTTCACTGGGGGAAAAACTGTTTTTT. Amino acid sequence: CASSQGSSLGEKLFF.

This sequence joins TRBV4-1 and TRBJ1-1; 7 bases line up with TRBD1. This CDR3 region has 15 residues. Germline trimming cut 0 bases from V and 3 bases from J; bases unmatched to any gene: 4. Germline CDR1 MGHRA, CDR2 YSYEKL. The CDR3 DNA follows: TGCGCCAGCAGCCAAGATCAGGGGGGATACACTGAAGCTTTCTTT. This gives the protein CASSQDQGGYTEAFF.

As DNA, the CDR3 is TGTGCCAGTAGTATGGGACAGCCACTGAACACTGAAGCTTTCTTT. Protein sequence: CASSMGQPLNTEAFF. The V gene is TRBV19, the J gene TRBJ1-1, with TRBD1 identical over 7 bases. Germline V gene lookup returns CDR1 LNHDA and CDR2 SQIVND (reference sequence). The CDR3 is 15 residues long. Unmatched junction bases numbered 4, after V lost 3 bases and J lost 0 bases.

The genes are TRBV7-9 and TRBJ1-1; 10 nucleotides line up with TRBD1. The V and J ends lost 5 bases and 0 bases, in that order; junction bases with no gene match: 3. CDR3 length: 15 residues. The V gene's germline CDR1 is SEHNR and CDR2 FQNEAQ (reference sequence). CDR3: CASSGGTGVNTEAFF. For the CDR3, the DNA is TGTGCCAGCAGCGGGGGGACAGGGGTGAACACTGAAGCTTTCTTT.

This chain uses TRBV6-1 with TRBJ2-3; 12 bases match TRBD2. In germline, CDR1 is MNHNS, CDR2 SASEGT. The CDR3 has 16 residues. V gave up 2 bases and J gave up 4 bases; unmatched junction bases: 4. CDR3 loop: CASSETSGRIADTQYF. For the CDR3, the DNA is TGTGCCAGCAGTGAAACTAGCGGGAGGATCGCAGATACGCAGTATTTT.

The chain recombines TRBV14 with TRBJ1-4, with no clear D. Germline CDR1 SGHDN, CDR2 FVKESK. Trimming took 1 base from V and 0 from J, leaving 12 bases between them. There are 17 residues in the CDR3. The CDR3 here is CASSQVYVGPTNEKLFF. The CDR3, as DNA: TGTGCCAGCAGCCAAGTTTACGTAGGGCCAACTAATGAAAAACTGTTTTTT.

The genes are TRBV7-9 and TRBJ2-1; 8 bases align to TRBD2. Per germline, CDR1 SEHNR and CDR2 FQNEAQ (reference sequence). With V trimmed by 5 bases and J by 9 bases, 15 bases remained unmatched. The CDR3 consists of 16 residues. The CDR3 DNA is TGTGCCAGCAGCCCCCCGGTTAGCGGGAAGACGGGTGAGCAGTTCTTC. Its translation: CASSPPVSGKTGEQFF.

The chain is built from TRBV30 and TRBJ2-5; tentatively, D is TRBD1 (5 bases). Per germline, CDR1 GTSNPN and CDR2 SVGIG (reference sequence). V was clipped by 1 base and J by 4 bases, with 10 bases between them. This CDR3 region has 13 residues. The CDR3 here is CAWSEDTLETQYF. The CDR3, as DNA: TGTGCCTGGAGTGAGGACACGCTAGAGACCCAGTACTTC.

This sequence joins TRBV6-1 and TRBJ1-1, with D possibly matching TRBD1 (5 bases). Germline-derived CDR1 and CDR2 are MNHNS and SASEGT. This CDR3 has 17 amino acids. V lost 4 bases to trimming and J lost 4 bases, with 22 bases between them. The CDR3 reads CASSGAVGGDGGTEAFF. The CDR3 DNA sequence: TGTGCCAGCAGTGGGGCCGTCGGTGGGGACGGGGGCACTGAAGCTTTCTTT.

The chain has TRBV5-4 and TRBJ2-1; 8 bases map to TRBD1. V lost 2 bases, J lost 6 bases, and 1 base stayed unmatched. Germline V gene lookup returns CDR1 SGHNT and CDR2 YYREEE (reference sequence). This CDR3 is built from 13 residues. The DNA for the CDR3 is TGTGCCAGCAGCTTTACAGGGGGCAATGAGCAGTTCTTC. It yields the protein CASSFTGGNEQFF.

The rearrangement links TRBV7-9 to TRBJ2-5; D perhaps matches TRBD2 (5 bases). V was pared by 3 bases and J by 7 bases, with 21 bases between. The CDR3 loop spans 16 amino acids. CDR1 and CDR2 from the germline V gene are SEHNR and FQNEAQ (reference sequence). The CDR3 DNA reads TGTGCCAGCAGCTTTCCCCTATATGAGGGAATCGGGACCCAGTACTTC. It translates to CASSFPLYEGIGTQYF.

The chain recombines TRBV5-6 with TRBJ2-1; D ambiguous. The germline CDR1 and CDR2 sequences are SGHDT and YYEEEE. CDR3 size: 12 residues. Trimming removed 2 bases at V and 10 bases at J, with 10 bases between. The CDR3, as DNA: TGTGCCAGCAGCTTCCTTGCGGTCGAGCAGTTCTTC. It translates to CASSFLAVEQFF.

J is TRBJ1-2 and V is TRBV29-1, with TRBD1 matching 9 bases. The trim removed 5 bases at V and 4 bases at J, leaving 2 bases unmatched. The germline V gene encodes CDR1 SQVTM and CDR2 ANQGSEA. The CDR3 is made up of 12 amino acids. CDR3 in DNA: TGCAGCGTTCCGGACAGGGGCTATGGCTACACCTTC. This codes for CSVPDRGYGYTF.

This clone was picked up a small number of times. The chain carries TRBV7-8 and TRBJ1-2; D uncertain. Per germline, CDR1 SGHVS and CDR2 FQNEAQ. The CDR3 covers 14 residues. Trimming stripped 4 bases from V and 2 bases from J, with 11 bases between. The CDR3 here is CASSSIPANYGYTF. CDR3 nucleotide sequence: TGTGCCAGCAGCTCGATCCCTGCCAACTATGGCTACACCTTC.

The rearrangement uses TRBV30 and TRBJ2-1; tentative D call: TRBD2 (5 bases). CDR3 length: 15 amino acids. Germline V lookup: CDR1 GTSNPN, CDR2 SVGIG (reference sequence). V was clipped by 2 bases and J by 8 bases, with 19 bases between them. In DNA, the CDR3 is TGTGCCTGGAGTTCCCCGGGGTTAGAGTTCGATGAGCAGTTCTTC. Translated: CAWSSPGLEFDEQFF.

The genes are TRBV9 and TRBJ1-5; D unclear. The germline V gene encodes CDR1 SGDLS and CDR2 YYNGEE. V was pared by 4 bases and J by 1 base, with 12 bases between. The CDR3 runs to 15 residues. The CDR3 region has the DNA TGTGCCAGCAGCTCTTTCCCCGGGAGCAATCAGCCCCAGCATTTT. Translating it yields CASSSFPGSNQPQHF.

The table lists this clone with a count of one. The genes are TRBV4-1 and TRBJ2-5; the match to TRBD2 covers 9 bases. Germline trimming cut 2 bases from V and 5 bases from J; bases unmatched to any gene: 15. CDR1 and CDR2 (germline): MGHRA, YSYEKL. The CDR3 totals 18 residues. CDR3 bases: TGCGCCAGCAGCCAAAGTCAGTTGGCTAGCGGGATTTTGGAGACCCAGTACTTC. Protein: CASSQSQLASGILETQYF.

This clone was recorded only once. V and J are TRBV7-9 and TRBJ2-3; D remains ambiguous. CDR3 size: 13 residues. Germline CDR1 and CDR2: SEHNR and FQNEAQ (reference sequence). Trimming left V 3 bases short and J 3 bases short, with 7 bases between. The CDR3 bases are TGTGCCAGCAGCTTTGCGGAGACAGATACGCAGTATTTT. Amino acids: CASSFAETDTQYF.

Written as DNA, the CDR3 is TGTGCCAGCAGCCGCGAAATGGGAAGGGGCACTGAAGCTTTCTTT. This translates into CASSREMGRGTEAFF. This chain connects TRBV5-4 to TRBJ1-1, with D possibly matching TRBD1 (5 bases). In germline, CDR1 is SGHNT, CDR2 YYREEE (reference sequence). The CDR3 consists of 15 residues. V was clipped by 4 bases and J by 4 bases, with 17 bases between them.